The 12 T cell receptor beta chains presented below share a single source sample, sequenced in a study of blood T cell repertoires in COVID-19. The assay was immunoSEQ multiplex PCR, and TCRdb's table has in-frame clones only and misses some. The data contain under 140,000 clones, 60% to 80% of them singletons. The sample consisted of peripheral blood. The source is a woman at least 80 years old with active or convalescent COVID-19.

The rearrangement uses TRBV2 and TRBJ2-3; the D is unclear. The CDR3 length is 14 residues. Deletions cut 6 bases from V and 0 bases from J, with 10 bases between. CDR1 is SNHLY, CDR2 FYNNEI, per germline. CDR3 in DNA: TGTGCCAGCAGACTAACCCGGAGCACAGATACGCAGTATTTT. Encoded protein: CASRLTRSTDTQYF.

This clone has only a few counts. The CDR3 loop is CASSARAGRGGGYTF. For the CDR3, the DNA is TGTGCCAGCAGTGCCCGCGCGGGCAGGGGAGGGGGCTACACCTTC. The rearrangement joins TRBV2 to TRBJ1-2; possibly TRBD1 for D (6 bases). V lost 4 bases and J 8 bases, leaving 20 bases between the germline ends. There are 15 residues in the CDR3. Germline CDR1 SNHLY, CDR2 FYNNEI.

V and J are TRBV11-2 and TRBJ1-2, with D perhaps TRBD1 (5 bases). V was cut by 4 bases and J by 6 bases, with 18 bases left in between. The CDR3 is 15 amino acids. Germline V CDR1 and CDR2: SGHAT, FQNNGV. The CDR3 DNA follows: TGTGCCAGCAGCTATTTTCTCCAGGGAAAACATGGCTACACCTTC. Protein sequence: CASSYFLQGKHGYTF.

The chain couples TRBV7-2 to TRBJ2-2, with D perhaps matching TRBD2 (6 bases). The CDR3 contains 13 residues. Per germline, CDR1 SGHTA and CDR2 FQGNSA. V was clipped by 5 bases and J by 8 bases, with 12 bases between them. CDR3 region: CASSKGTWGELFF. Here the CDR3 DNA reads TGTGCCAGCAGCAAAGGGACTTGGGGGGAGCTGTTTTTT.

The chain joins TRBV19 to TRBJ2-5; D is perhaps TRBD1 (6 bases). Deletions cut 5 bases from V and 2 bases from J, with 18 bases between. CDR3 length: 16 amino acids. Looked up from germline, CDR1 is LNHDA and CDR2 is SQIVND (reference sequence). The chain's CDR3 is CASSLDGQPLQETQYF. DNA for the CDR3: TGTGCCAGTAGTTTGGACGGACAGCCGTTACAAGAGACCCAGTACTTC.

The J gene is TRBJ2-7, the V gene TRBV10-3; D possibly corresponds to TRBD1 (7 bases). Looked up from germline, CDR1 is ENHRY and CDR2 is SYGVKD. The V end lost 6 bases, the J end lost 0 bases, and 9 bases lay between the germline ends. CDR3 length equals 13 residues. The CDR3 here is CAISRGDSYEQYF. In DNA form, the CDR3 reads TGTGCCATCAGCAGGGGGGACTCCTACGAGCAGTACTTC.

The gene calls are TRBV25-1 and TRBJ2-1; no definite D call. This CDR3 region has 15 residues. Germline CDR1 reads MGHDK; CDR2 reads SYGVNS. V was cut by 5 bases and J by 2 bases, with 13 bases left in between. CDR3 DNA: TGTGCCAGCAGTTGGGCCCAAGGCGCCTACAATGAGCAGTTCTTC. Its translation: CASSWAQGAYNEQFF.

The chain carries TRBV28 and TRBJ2-7; 7 nucleotides align to TRBD2. Looked up from germline, CDR1 is MDHEN and CDR2 is SYDVKM. This CDR3 is 16 amino acids long. With 4 bases clipped from V and 1 base from J, the junction kept 10 bases outside the gene matches. The CDR3 loop is CASSYPAGLISYEQYF. The CDR3 DNA sequence: TGTGCCAGCAGTTACCCAGCGGGGTTGATTTCCTACGAGCAGTACTTC.

The rearrangement links TRBV5-1 to TRBJ1-6; 11 positions match TRBD1. The junction had 2 bases not matched to a gene; V was cut back by 2 bases and J by 10 bases. Germline V CDR1 and CDR2: SGHRS, YFSETQ. The CDR3 extends over 14 amino acids. The CDR3 region has the DNA TGCGCCAGCAGCTTACGGGACAGGGGGTCACCCCTCCACTTT. It specifies CASSLRDRGSPLHF.

The sample holds a few counts of this clone. The CDR3 nucleotides read TGTGCCAGCAGCCCCCTGGACGGGGACTACGAGCAGTACTTC. It codes for CASSPLDGDYEQYF. The genes are TRBV3-1 (or the pseudogene TRBV3-2) and TRBJ2-7, with D possibly TRBD2 on 5 matching bases. The V and J ends lost 4 bases and 3 bases respectively, with 13 bases between them. Germline V gene lookup returns CDR1 LGHDT and CDR2 YNNKEL (reference sequence). The CDR3 is 14 residues long.

This rearrangement joins TRBV3-1 (or the pseudogene TRBV3-2) to TRBJ2-1; 10 bases align to TRBD2. Germline V gene data show CDR1 as LGHDT and CDR2 as YNNKEL (reference sequence). V shed 0 bases and J 4 bases; nucleotides not matched to a gene: 6. The CDR3 runs to 17 residues. The chain's CDR3 is CASSQERGLADYNEQFF. In nucleotides, the CDR3 is TGTGCCAGCAGCCAAGAACGTGGACTAGCGGATTACAATGAGCAGTTCTTC.

V usage is TRBV20-1 and J usage is TRBJ2-7; 7 nucleotides agree with TRBD2. Per germline, CDR1 DFQATT and CDR2 SNEGSKA (reference sequence). The CDR3 spans 14 residues. Trimming removed 3 bases from V and 0 bases from J; junction bases left unmatched: 5. CDR3 bases: TGCAGTGCTAGTGGACTAGTGGGCTCCTACGAGCAGTACTTC. This sequence encodes CSASGLVGSYEQYF.